A selection of T cell receptor beta chains follows, all from one sample in a study of post-analysis software for immune sequencing data. A single record per CDR3 protein comes from TCRdb applying MiXCR to the PCR reads. The data contain 650,000 to 850,000 distinct CDR3 sequences, about half of them seen just once; the ten biggest clones take up roughly 4.9%. Specimen: blood. The receptors here all came from a girl between 5 and 17 years old with multiple sclerosis. The CDR3 runs from the conserved cysteine through the conserved F or W. The D gene is left open where the match is weak. Not all rows give a size; the values are once, few, many and, for expanded clones, a class.

D gene: NA; J gene: TRBJ2-7; V gene: TRBV7-2; clone size: NA; CDR3 protein: CASSATSGVYEQYF; CDR3 DNA: TGTGCCAGCAGCGCCACTTCCGGGGTCTACGAGCAGTACTTC
D gene: NA; J gene: TRBJ2-1; V gene: TRBV6-1; clone size: NA; CDR3 protein: CASSEGGNSYNEQFF; CDR3 DNA: TGTGCCAGCAGTGAAGGCGGGAACTCCTACAATGAGCAGTTCTTC
D gene: NA; J gene: TRBJ2-3; V gene: TRBV29-1; clone size: medium-sized; CDR3 protein: CSVGSNTDTQYF; CDR3 DNA: TGCAGCGTTGGCAGCAACACAGATACGCAGTATTTT
D gene: TRBD1; J gene: TRBJ1-2; V gene: TRBV6-1; clone size: NA; CDR3 protein: CASSQDSGGRYGYTF; CDR3 DNA: TGTGCCAGCAGCCAAGACTCAGGGGGCCGGTATGGCTACACCTTC
D gene: NA; J gene: TRBJ2-1; V gene: TRBV7-2; clone size: NA; CDR3 protein: CASSFRQTLRNEQFF; CDR3 DNA: TGTGCCAGCAGCTTCCGGCAAACCCTACGCAATGAGCAGTTCTTC
D gene: NA; J gene: TRBJ2-5; V gene: TRBV7-9; clone size: NA; CDR3 protein: CASTREAGETQYF; CDR3 DNA: TGTGCCAGCACCAGGGAGGCAGGGGAGACCCAGTACTTC
D gene: NA; J gene: TRBJ1-2; V gene: TRBV24-1; clone size: few; CDR3 protein: CATSDSRLGYTF; CDR3 DNA: TGTGCCACCAGTGACTCCCGGTTGGGCTACACCTTC
D gene: NA; J gene: TRBJ2-5; V gene: TRBV11-2; clone size: NA; CDR3 protein: CASSLFGVQYF; CDR3 DNA: TGTGCCAGCAGCTTATTCGGGGTACAGTACTTC
D gene: NA; J gene: TRBJ2-5; V gene: TRBV20-1; clone size: NA; CDR3 protein: CSARDYGQETQYF; CDR3 DNA: TGCAGTGCTAGAGATTACGGGCAAGAGACCCAGTACTTC
D gene: TRBD2; J gene: TRBJ2-1; V gene: TRBV12-3/TRBV12-4; clone size: few; CDR3 protein: CASSPDGLAGNEQFF; CDR3 DNA: TGTGCCAGCAGTCCCGACGGACTAGCGGGCAATGAGCAGTTCTTC
D gene: TRBD2; J gene: TRBJ2-7; V gene: TRBV3-1; clone size: few; CDR3 protein: CASSTSGLSYEQYF; CDR3 DNA: TGTGCCAGCAGCACTAGCGGCCTTTCCTACGAGCAGTACTTC
D gene: NA; J gene: TRBJ2-7; V gene: TRBV5-1; clone size: few; CDR3 protein: CASTRLPGAYEQYF; CDR3 DNA: TGCGCCAGCACCCGACTCCCAGGAGCCTACGAGCAGTACTTC
D gene: TRBD1; J gene: TRBJ1-2; V gene: TRBV9; clone size: few; CDR3 protein: CASSAAGQGGYGYTF; CDR3 DNA: TGTGCCAGCAGCGCTGCCGGACAGGGGGGTTATGGCTACACCTTC
D gene: TRBD1; J gene: TRBJ1-2; V gene: TRBV24-1; clone size: NA; CDR3 protein: CATSDCHRGYYGYTF; CDR3 DNA: TGTGCCACCAGTGATTGCCACAGGGGCTACTATGGCTACACCTTC
D gene: TRBD2; J gene: TRBJ2-5; V gene: TRBV20-1; clone size: NA; CDR3 protein: CSASSRETSGAGAQYF; CDR3 DNA: TGCAGTGCTAGCAGCCGAGAGACTAGCGGAGCGGGGGCCCAGTACTTC
D gene: NA; J gene: TRBJ2-1; V gene: TRBV9; clone size: NA; CDR3 protein: CASSVGQETYNEQFF; CDR3 DNA: TGTGCCAGCAGCGTAGGGCAGGAGACGTACAATGAGCAGTTCTTC
D gene: TRBD1; J gene: TRBJ1-1; V gene: TRBV28; clone size: NA; CDR3 protein: CASSQVLGQGNTEAFF; CDR3 DNA: TGTGCCAGCAGCCAAGTTCTAGGACAGGGGAACACTGAAGCTTTCTTT
D gene: TRBD2; J gene: TRBJ2-1; V gene: TRBV20-1; clone size: NA; CDR3 protein: CSARGLVFYNEQFF; CDR3 DNA: TGCAGTGCTAGGGGACTAGTATTCTACAATGAGCAGTTCTTC
D gene: NA; J gene: TRBJ2-7; V gene: TRBV27; clone size: few; CDR3 protein: CASSLGPRHEQYF; CDR3 DNA: TGTGCCAGCAGTTTAGGGCCCAGGCACGAGCAGTACTTC
D gene: NA; J gene: TRBJ2-7; V gene: TRBV9; clone size: NA; CDR3 protein: CASSATGSAYEQYF; CDR3 DNA: TGTGCCAGCAGCGCGACAGGTTCGGCCTACGAGCAGTACTTC
D gene: NA; J gene: TRBJ2-1; V gene: TRBV10-3; clone size: NA; CDR3 protein: CAISRDRDEQFF; CDR3 DNA: TGTGCCATCAGTCGTGACCGTGATGAGCAGTTCTTC
D gene: NA; J gene: TRBJ2-1; V gene: TRBV20-1; clone size: NA; CDR3 protein: CSASRWERSGEQFF; CDR3 DNA: TGCAGTGCTAGTAGGTGGGAGAGAAGCGGTGAGCAGTTCTTC
D gene: NA; J gene: TRBJ1-2; V gene: TRBV6-5; clone size: few; CDR3 protein: CASSYSAGSGYTF; CDR3 DNA: TGTGCCAGCAGTTACTCGGCAGGGTCTGGCTACACCTTC
D gene: TRBD1; J gene: TRBJ1-5; V gene: TRBV10-3; clone size: NA; CDR3 protein: CAISDPGQGHQPQHF; CDR3 DNA: TGTGCCATCAGTGATCCGGGACAGGGCCATCAGCCCCAGCATTTT
D gene: NA; J gene: TRBJ2-7; V gene: TRBV29-1; clone size: few; CDR3 protein: CSVGGANSYEQYF; CDR3 DNA: TGCAGCGTTGGTGGAGCGAACTCCTACGAGCAGTACTTC
D gene: TRBD2; J gene: TRBJ2-2; V gene: TRBV20-1; clone size: NA; CDR3 protein: CSARVGGRENTGELFF; CDR3 DNA: TGCAGTGCTAGAGTGGGAGGGAGGGAGAACACAGGGGAGCTGTTTTTT
D gene: NA; J gene: TRBJ2-6; V gene: TRBV4-3; clone size: few; CDR3 protein: CASSQDLRGRPSSGANVLTF; CDR3 DNA: TGCGCCAGCAGCCAAGATTTGCGGGGCAGGCCAAGCTCTGGGGCCAACGTCCTGACTTTC
D gene: NA; J gene: TRBJ1-2; V gene: TRBV2; clone size: NA; CDR3 protein: CASQGRIHTF; CDR3 DNA: TGTGCCAGCCAAGGACGGATCCACACCTTC
D gene: NA; J gene: TRBJ1-1; V gene: TRBV6-5; clone size: NA; CDR3 protein: CASSYWAQGRTEAFF; CDR3 DNA: TGTGCCAGCAGTTACTGGGCGCAGGGGCGCACTGAAGCTTTCTTT
D gene: TRBD2; J gene: TRBJ2-5; V gene: TRBV7-2; clone size: NA; CDR3 protein: CASALVAGYQETQYF; CDR3 DNA: TGTGCCAGCGCACTGGTAGCGGGTTACCAAGAGACCCAGTACTTC
D gene: NA; J gene: TRBJ1-1; V gene: TRBV2; clone size: NA; CDR3 protein: CASSEPGHTEAFF; CDR3 DNA: TGTGCCAGCAGTGAACCGGGCCACACTGAAGCTTTCTTT
D gene: TRBD1; J gene: TRBJ1-1; V gene: TRBV29-1; clone size: NA; CDR3 protein: CSVSFDRALEAFF; CDR3 DNA: TGCAGCGTGAGCTTTGACAGGGCTCTTGAAGCTTTCTTT
D gene: NA; J gene: TRBJ1-4; V gene: TRBV5-1; clone size: few; CDR3 protein: CASSADSFSNEKLFF; CDR3 DNA: TGCGCCAGCAGCGCGGACAGTTTCTCTAATGAAAAACTGTTTTTT
D gene: NA; J gene: TRBJ2-7; V gene: TRBV10-1; clone size: NA; CDR3 protein: CASSESTGEAYEQYF; CDR3 DNA: TGCGCCAGCAGTGAGTCGACCGGGGAGGCCTACGAGCAGTACTTC
D gene: TRBD2; J gene: TRBJ2-1; V gene: TRBV13; clone size: NA; CDR3 protein: CASSPWREVYNEQFF; CDR3 DNA: TGTGCCAGCAGCCCCTGGCGGGAGGTATACAATGAGCAGTTCTTC
D gene: NA; J gene: TRBJ1-5; V gene: TRBV7-3; clone size: NA; CDR3 protein: CASSLDSGGNQPQHF; CDR3 DNA: TGTGCCAGCAGCTTGGACTCTGGAGGAAATCAGCCCCAGCATTTT
D gene: NA; J gene: TRBJ1-5; V gene: TRBV5-6; clone size: NA; CDR3 protein: CASSGSTANQPQHF; CDR3 DNA: TGTGCCAGCAGCGGTTCGACAGCCAATCAGCCCCAGCATTTT
D gene: NA; J gene: TRBJ1-2; V gene: TRBV30; clone size: few; CDR3 protein: CAWRGGTVYYGYTF; CDR3 DNA: TGTGCCTGGAGAGGAGGGACTGTGTACTATGGCTACACCTTC
D gene: TRBD1; J gene: TRBJ2-7; V gene: TRBV7-2; clone size: NA; CDR3 protein: CASSFRGDRGYYEQYF; CDR3 DNA: TGTGCCAGCAGCTTTAGGGGGGACAGGGGGTACTACGAGCAGTACTTC
D gene: NA; J gene: TRBJ1-5; V gene: TRBV7-9; clone size: NA; CDR3 protein: CASSRGGNQPQHF; CDR3 DNA: TGTGCCAGCAGCAGGGGCGGCAATCAGCCCCAGCATTTT
D gene: NA; J gene: TRBJ1-2; V gene: TRBV7-8; clone size: NA; CDR3 protein: CASSSAGTSYGYTF; CDR3 DNA: TGTGCCAGCAGCTCGGCCGGGACAAGCTATGGCTACACCTTC
D gene: NA; J gene: TRBJ2-3; V gene: TRBV15; clone size: few; CDR3 protein: CATSSPSWRDRTDTQYF; CDR3 DNA: TGTGCCACCAGCAGCCCAAGCTGGCGGGATAGAACAGATACGCAGTATTTT